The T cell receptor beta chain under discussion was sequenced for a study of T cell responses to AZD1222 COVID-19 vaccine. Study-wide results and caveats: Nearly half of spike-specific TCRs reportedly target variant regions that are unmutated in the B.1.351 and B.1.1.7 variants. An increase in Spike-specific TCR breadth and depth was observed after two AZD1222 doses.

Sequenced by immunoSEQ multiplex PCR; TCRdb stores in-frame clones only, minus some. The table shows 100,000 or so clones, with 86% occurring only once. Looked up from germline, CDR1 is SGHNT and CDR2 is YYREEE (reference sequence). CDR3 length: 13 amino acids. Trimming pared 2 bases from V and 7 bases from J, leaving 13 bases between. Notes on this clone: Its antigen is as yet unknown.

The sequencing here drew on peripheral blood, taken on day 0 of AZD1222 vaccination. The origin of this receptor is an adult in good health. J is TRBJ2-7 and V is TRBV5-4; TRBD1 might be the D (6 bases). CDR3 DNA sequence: TGTGCCAGCAGCTTAACTACAGGGCAAGAGCAGTACTTC. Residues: CASSLTTGQEQYF.